Shown below are 8 T cell receptor beta chains from a single sample sequenced in a study of response to subunit inactivated influenza vaccine (dated by TCRdb to the late 2010s). Libraries were built with RT-PCR. The sequencer listed for this sample is Illumina HiSeq 2500. TCRdb ran its own pipeline on the public reads, namely fastp trimming at Q25 and MiXCR clone calling, and kept in-frame beta chains. Each record represents a unique CDR3 protein, reported with the most common genes and DNA among its rows. Counted in this sample were around 530,000 distinct CDR3 sequences; 16% of them appeared once. 3% to 3.5% of the sample is held by the ten biggest clonotypes. Specimen: CD4+ T cells sorted from PBMCs, collected less than 30 months after vaccination. The receptors shown here come from a man aged 50 to 75 who received an inactivated influenza vaccine. Donor details come from another sample of the same person, matched by shared clones.

The chain recombines TRBV20-1 with TRBJ1-2; D possibly corresponds to TRBD1 (5 bases). Germline V gives CDR1 DFQATT, CDR2 SNEGSKA (reference sequence). CDR3 length: 13 residues. V dropped 0 bases and J dropped 8 bases, with 13 bases sitting between them. The CDR3 is CSARERDVLGYTF. The CDR3 region has the DNA TGCAGTGCTAGAGAGCGGGACGTCCTGGGCTACACCTTC.

The genes are TRBV20-1 and TRBJ2-3; 9 bases map to TRBD2. The CDR3 consists of 14 residues. The V gene's germline CDR1 is DFQATT and CDR2 SNEGSKA (reference sequence). The ends lost 3 bases at V and 5 bases at J; junction bases unmatched: 6. CDR3 loop: CSASIAGALDTQYF. DNA for the CDR3: TGCAGTGCTAGTATAGCGGGAGCATTAGATACGCAGTATTTT.

The rearrangement uses TRBV10-3 and TRBJ2-1; TRBD1 matches at 9 bases. Per germline, CDR1 ENHRY and CDR2 SYGVKD. The CDR3 length is 16 residues. The trim removed 8 bases at V and 3 bases at J, leaving 11 bases unmatched. CDR3 bases: TGTGCCATCCTGGCGAATGAGGGACAGGGCTACAATGAGCAGTTCTTC. Amino acid sequence: CAILANEGQGYNEQFF.

The chain carries TRBV19 and TRBJ2-1; tentatively, D is TRBD1 (6 bases). Per the germline V gene, CDR1 is LNHDA and CDR2 is SQIVND (reference sequence). This CDR3 is built from 14 residues. Trimming took off 5 bases at V and 8 bases at J, with 16 bases between the two ends. CDR3 sequence (DNA): TGTGCCAGTAGTGTCAACAGGGTGGGAGATGAGCAGTTCTTC. Translated, it gives CASSVNRVGDEQFF.

This clonotype was seen a handful of times. V usage is TRBV6-1 and J usage is TRBJ2-3, with 13 bases aligning to TRBD2. The CDR3 sequence is 17 residues long. V was clipped by 5 bases and J by 7 bases; unmatched bases: 12. The germline V gene encodes CDR1 MNHNS and CDR2 SASEGT. CDR3 DNA: TGTGCCAGCAGTAAAAATACCGGGACTAGCGGGACCTATACGCAGTATTTT. Encoded protein: CASSKNTGTSGTYTQYF.

A few counts support this clonotype. The chain carries TRBV5-6 and TRBJ2-5; 7 bases agree with TRBD1. This CDR3 is built from 15 residues. V lost 3 bases, J lost 3 bases, and 8 bases stayed unmatched. The germline V gene has CDR1 SGHDT and CDR2 YYEEEE. The CDR3 nucleotides read TGTGCCAGCAGCTGGGGACCGGGACAGAAAGAGACCCAGTACTTC. Translation: CASSWGPGQKETQYF.

In its sample, this clonotype was seen a few times. The J gene is TRBJ2-2, the V gene TRBV7-6; 9 bases are shared with TRBD1. Germline V CDR1 and CDR2: SGHVS, FNYEAQ. This CDR3 is 15 amino acids long. J gave up 6 bases and V 5 bases, and 7 bases lay outside the gene matches. CDR3 in DNA: TGTGCCAGCAGCGCGGGACAGGGTGGTGCCGGGGAGCTGTTTTTT. It translates to CASSAGQGGAGELFF.

The chain carries TRBV2 and TRBJ2-4, with 8 bases that match TRBD1. V shed 5 bases and J 2 bases; nucleotides not matched to a gene: 11. The CDR3 length is 17 residues. Germline CDR1 reads SNHLY; CDR2 reads FYNNEI. The CDR3, as DNA: TGTGCCAGCAGTCCAAGTGCAGGGGGCGCGTCCAAAAACATTCAGTACTTC. Translating gives CASSPSAGGASKNIQYF. The full variable domain, with the rest looked up from reference TRBV2 and TRBJ2-4, is EPEVTQTPSHQVTQMGQEVILRCVPISNHLYFYWYRQILGQKVEFLVSFYNNEISEKSEIFDDQFSVERPDGSNFTLKIRSTKLEDSAMYFCASSPSAGGASKNIQYFGAGTRLSVL.